These T cell receptor beta chains were read from a single sample in a study of spatial heterogeneity in lung cancer. One entry per CDR3 protein results from TCRdb running MiXCR on the 5' RACE reads. Of about 16,000 distinct CDR3 sequences in the sample, 6.3% are singletons; the top ten hold about 25%. The sample in question was PBMCs, obtained at follow-up. These receptors all stem from a male donor with early-stage non-small cell lung cancer. Both conserved end residues are part of each CDR3. A D gene is named only where the DNA matches it firmly. Only some rows state a clone size, as once, few, many or a class for expanded clones.

CDR3 DNA | CDR3 protein | J gene | clone size | D gene | V gene
TGTGCCAGCAGCTCACTCCAGGGGGATGAGCAGTTCTTC | CASSSLQGDEQFF | TRBJ2-1 | many | TRBD1 | TRBV2
TGTGCCAGCAGTTTAATTAAGGGCGGGGAAAAACTGTTTTTT | CASSLIKGGEKLFF | TRBJ1-4 | many | - | TRBV28
TGTGCCAGCAGCTTAAAGGAGGGGACAGTGACTAACTATGGCTACACCTTC | CASSLKEGTVTNYGYTF | TRBJ1-2 | many | TRBD1 | TRBV7-2
TGTGCCAGCAGCCATGACTTGTCGGCGCAGTATTTT | CASSHDLSAQYF | TRBJ2-3 | many | - | TRBV7-9
TGTGCCAGCAGCTTGGATTACTTCTTT | CASSLDYFF | TRBJ1-1 | many | - | TRBV5-6
TGTGCCAGCAGTCCCCTGGAAGGGAGCTATAGCTACACCTTC | CASSPLEGSYSYTF | TRBJ1-2 | many | - | TRBV12-3/TRBV12-4
TGTGCCAGCAGTCCCCGCTTTTCGAGGATTCGCTATGAGCAGTTCTTC | CASSPRFSRIRYEQFF | TRBJ2-1 | many | - | TRBV6-5
TGTGCCACCAGTGATCCACACGGGCGTCGGACAGATACGCAGTATTTT | CATSDPHGRRTDTQYF | TRBJ2-3 | few | - | TRBV24-1
TGTGCCAGCAGCTTGGATTTGGGGAACTATGGCTACACCTTC | CASSLDLGNYGYTF | TRBJ1-2 | many | - | TRBV11-2
TGTGCCAGCAGTTCCCGGGACAGGGGAGGGTACGAGCAGTACTTC | CASSSRDRGGYEQYF | TRBJ2-7 | - | TRBD1 | TRBV6-6
TGTGCCAGCAGCTTTCCAGGGTTCGAGCAGTACTTC | CASSFPGFEQYF | TRBJ2-7 | many | - | TRBV7-2
TGTGCCAGCACCCAGGTTCGGGGCGACCCTGAAGCTTTCTTT | CASTQVRGDPEAFF | TRBJ1-1 | medium-sized | - | TRBV7-4
TGTGCCAGCAGCTTACGGCAGGAGAACACTGAAGCTTTCTTT | CASSLRQENTEAFF | TRBJ1-1 | many | - | TRBV7-9
TGCAGTGCTAGAGATGTGTTGACAGGGTCGAACACCGGGGAGCTGTTTTTT | CSARDVLTGSNTGELFF | TRBJ2-2 | many | TRBD1 | TRBV20-1
TGTGCCAGCAGCGTACAAACAGGGTCACCCCTCCACTTT | CASSVQTGSPLHF | TRBJ1-6 | many | - | TRBV9
TGTGCCAGCAGCTTAACAGGTACCTACGAGCAGTACTTC | CASSLTGTYEQYF | TRBJ2-7 | many | - | TRBV7-2
TGCAGTGCTAGGGGGGGTATTAATTCACCCCTCCACTTT | CSARGGINSPLHF | TRBJ1-6 | many | - | TRBV20-1
TGTGCCAGCAGCGTCTTCCAGGGGTATGGCTACACCTTC | CASSVFQGYGYTF | TRBJ1-2 | medium-sized | - | TRBV7-9
TGTGCCAGCAGCAGACAGGCCTCTGGAAACACCATATATTTT | CASSRQASGNTIYF | TRBJ1-3 | - | - | TRBV11-2
TGTGCCAGCAGCTTAGGTGGCCTAGCTCAACCGGAGACCCAGTACTTC | CASSLGGLAQPETQYF | TRBJ2-5 | - | - | TRBV7-9
TGTGCCAGCTCACCGCTCCCGACTAGCGGGAGTTCCAAAAACATTCAGTACTTC | CASSPLPTSGSSKNIQYF | TRBJ2-4 | many | TRBD2 | TRBV18
TGTGCCAGTAGTATGCCGAGAGGGAATTCACCCCTCCACTTT | CASSMPRGNSPLHF | TRBJ1-6 | many | - | TRBV19
TGTGCCAGCAGTTTCAGGCGAACCTACGAGCAGTACTTC | CASSFRRTYEQYF | TRBJ2-7 | - | - | TRBV27
TGTGCCAGCAACCAGCGGAACACAGATACGCAGTATTTT | CASNQRNTDTQYF | TRBJ2-3 | many | - | TRBV25-1
TGCAGTGCTAGAGATTTCCAATCGGACGGACCCTACGAGCAGTACTTC | CSARDFQSDGPYEQYF | TRBJ2-7 | many | - | TRBV20-1
TGTGCCAGCAGTCGCCAGCCCGCCTCTGGAAACACCATATATTTT | CASSRQPASGNTIYF | TRBJ1-3 | many | - | TRBV28
TGTGCCAGCAGTCCTCGCGGGGGCGCGGAGACCCAGTACTTC | CASSPRGGAETQYF | TRBJ2-5 | many | - | TRBV6-2/TRBV6-3
TGTGCCAGCAGCTACGGGTGGCAAGAGACCCAGTACTTC | CASSYGWQETQYF | TRBJ2-5 | - | - | TRBV28
TGTGCCAGTAGCAACAGGGCCCCCGGGGAGACCCAGTACTTC | CASSNRAPGETQYF | TRBJ2-5 | many | - | TRBV19
TGTGCCAGCAGTCCGAGCGGGAGTCTCTACGAGCAGTACTTC | CASSPSGSLYEQYF | TRBJ2-7 | many | TRBD2 | TRBV6-2/TRBV6-3
TGTGCCAGCAGCTTAGAGGCTAGCGGGAGGCCCTACGAGCAGTACTTC | CASSLEASGRPYEQYF | TRBJ2-7 | large | TRBD2 | TRBV7-9
TGTGCCAGCTCACCACCAGGTTCAGATACGCAGTATTTT | CASSPPGSDTQYF | TRBJ2-3 | many | - | TRBV18
TGTGCCAGCAGTTTAATGGGGCGGAGCCCTGAAGCTTTCTTT | CASSLMGRSPEAFF | TRBJ1-1 | many | - | TRBV28
TGTGCCAGCAGCGGACAGTTGAACACTGAAGCTTTCTTT | CASSGQLNTEAFF | TRBJ1-1 | many | - | TRBV6-2/TRBV6-3
TGTGCCAGCTCACCAGTCAGCAATGAGCAGTTCTTC | CASSPVSNEQFF | TRBJ2-1 | many | - | TRBV18
TGTGCCAGCAGTTCCGACAGTCCGGGTAATGAAAAACTGTTTTTT | CASSSDSPGNEKLFF | TRBJ1-4 | many | - | TRBV28
TGCAGTGCTAGAGGCTCCTCCCGCTACAATGAGCAGTTCTTC | CSARGSSRYNEQFF | TRBJ2-1 | - | - | TRBV20-1
TGTGCCAGCAGCTCTAGACTAGCGGGAACCAAAAACATTCAGTACTTC | CASSSRLAGTKNIQYF | TRBJ2-4 | medium-sized | TRBD2 | TRBV7-6
TGTGCCAGCAGCTTACTCCACGACAGAAGACTGAACACTGAAGCTTTCTTT | CASSLLHDRRLNTEAFF | TRBJ1-1 | many | - | TRBV13
TGTGCCAGCAAAGGGTTGGTTGAGCAGTTCTTC | CASKGLVEQFF | TRBJ2-1 | many | - | TRBV28
TGTGCCACCAGTGATTCGGGACAGGGCATCTACAATGAGCAGTTCTTC | CATSDSGQGIYNEQFF | TRBJ2-1 | - | TRBD1 | TRBV24-1
TGCGCCAGCAGCTTGGGCCGGCAGCTTCCCACCGGGGAGCTGTTTTTT | CASSLGRQLPTGELFF | TRBJ2-2 | many | - | TRBV5-1
TGCAGTGCTAATGGGCTAGCGGACTACAATGAGCAGTTCTTC | CSANGLADYNEQFF | TRBJ2-1 | few | TRBD2 | TRBV20-1
TGTGCCATCAGTGGGGACAGGGGGGGAGATACGCAGTATTTT | CAISGDRGGDTQYF | TRBJ2-3 | many | TRBD1 | TRBV10-3